This is a list of T cell receptor beta chains from one sample in a study of Ad26.COV2.S vaccination and SARS-CoV-2 variants. TCRdb keeps only in-frame clones here, not all; method: immunoSEQ multiplex PCR. Of 500,000 or so clones listed, roughly 87% are singletons. Sequencing used peripheral blood, obtained in a trial of Ad26.COV2.S vaccine versus placebo. The receptors were gathered from a person between 18 and 65 years old who received the Ad26.COV2.S COVID-19 vaccine or a placebo. Both conserved end residues are part of each CDR3. A D gene is named only where the DNA matches it firmly. Clone size is shown for a subset of rows, as once, few, many or a class of expanded clone.

abundance: .; v_gene: TRBV19; d_gene: .; len: 15; j_gene: TRBJ1-6; CDR3aa: CASSIEAAESSPLHF
abundance: .; v_gene: TRBV21-1; d_gene: .; len: 19; j_gene: TRBJ2-3; CDR3aa: CASSKVWGGTSMDTDTQYF
abundance: once; v_gene: TRBV9; d_gene: TRBD2; len: 17; j_gene: TRBJ2-3; CDR3aa: CASSARTTSGIRDTQYF
abundance: .; v_gene: TRBV5-4; d_gene: TRBD1; len: 14; j_gene: TRBJ2-1; CDR3aa: CASSLPGQANEQFF
abundance: .; v_gene: TRBV18; d_gene: .; len: 16; j_gene: TRBJ2-1; CDR3aa: CASSPPRRPSYNEQFF
abundance: .; v_gene: TRBV15; d_gene: .; len: 15; j_gene: TRBJ2-2; CDR3aa: CATSRDPVPTGELFF
abundance: once; v_gene: TRBV19; d_gene: TRBD1; len: 14; j_gene: TRBJ1-5; CDR3aa: CASSVRQGHQPQHF
abundance: .; v_gene: TRBV5-1; d_gene: .; len: 12; j_gene: TRBJ1-2; CDR3aa: CASSFYGDGYTF
abundance: .; v_gene: TRBV24-1; d_gene: TRBD2; len: 17; j_gene: TRBJ2-5; CDR3aa: CATSDLPGLAGVETQYF
abundance: .; v_gene: TRBV2; d_gene: .; len: 14; j_gene: TRBJ1-1; CDR3aa: CASSPLTVNTEAFF
abundance: once; v_gene: TRBV5-6; d_gene: .; len: 15; j_gene: TRBJ2-5; CDR3aa: CASSLVTTEQETQYF
abundance: .; v_gene: TRBV4-1; d_gene: .; len: 15; j_gene: TRBJ1-2; CDR3aa: CASSQDRTVYYGYTF
abundance: .; v_gene: TRBV5-4; d_gene: TRBD1; len: 13; j_gene: TRBJ2-7; CDR3aa: CASSTETGREQYF
abundance: .; v_gene: TRBV19; d_gene: .; len: 15; j_gene: TRBJ1-1; CDR3aa: CASSLTGNMNTEAFF
abundance: .; v_gene: TRBV6-2/TRBV6-3; d_gene: .; len: 14; j_gene: TRBJ2-4; CDR3aa: CASSYAGALNIQYF
abundance: .; v_gene: TRBV5-1; d_gene: TRBD1; len: 15; j_gene: TRBJ2-2; CDR3aa: CASSTWTGRTGELFF
abundance: .; v_gene: TRBV28; d_gene: .; len: 15; j_gene: TRBJ2-6; CDR3aa: CASGYHPGGANVLTF
abundance: once; v_gene: TRBV29-1; d_gene: .; len: 14; j_gene: TRBJ1-3; CDR3aa: CSVEGPGRGNTIYF
abundance: few; v_gene: TRBV2; d_gene: TRBD1; len: 15; j_gene: TRBJ2-2; CDR3aa: CASRRDRTNTGELFF
abundance: .; v_gene: TRBV4-3; d_gene: TRBD2; len: 18; j_gene: TRBJ2-3; CDR3aa: CASSQPSGGLPSTDTQYF
abundance: .; v_gene: TRBV9; d_gene: .; len: 16; j_gene: TRBJ2-5; CDR3aa: CASSVEPFTGSETQYF
abundance: .; v_gene: TRBV7-9; d_gene: TRBD1; len: 13; j_gene: TRBJ1-2; CDR3aa: CASSFTGDSGYTF
abundance: .; v_gene: TRBV2; d_gene: TRBD1; len: 14; j_gene: TRBJ1-3; CDR3aa: CASEQGRSGNTIYF
abundance: once; v_gene: TRBV5-6; d_gene: .; len: 14; j_gene: TRBJ2-4; CDR3aa: CASSLALPGSIQYF
abundance: .; v_gene: TRBV28; d_gene: .; len: 13; j_gene: TRBJ2-3; CDR3aa: CASSLYPTDTQYF
abundance: once; v_gene: TRBV29-1; d_gene: TRBD1; len: 13; j_gene: TRBJ1-5; CDR3aa: CSVVWAGGQPQHF
abundance: .; v_gene: TRBV9; d_gene: TRBD1; len: 14; j_gene: TRBJ1-1; CDR3aa: CASSVRDRSTEAFF
abundance: .; v_gene: TRBV5-6; d_gene: .; len: 14; j_gene: TRBJ2-1; CDR3aa: CASSFGLAYNEQFF
abundance: .; v_gene: TRBV19; d_gene: .; len: 14; j_gene: TRBJ1-1; CDR3aa: CASNSVRMNTEAFF
abundance: .; v_gene: TRBV6-5; d_gene: TRBD1; len: 16; j_gene: TRBJ1-2; CDR3aa: CASTYNPDRSFDGYTF
abundance: many; v_gene: TRBV6-2/TRBV6-3; d_gene: .; len: 14; j_gene: TRBJ2-1; CDR3aa: CASSYGGDNNEQFF
abundance: .; v_gene: TRBV3-1/TRBV3-2; d_gene: .; len: 14; j_gene: TRBJ2-1; CDR3aa: CASSRTGQDNEQFF
abundance: .; v_gene: TRBV7-2; d_gene: .; len: 15; j_gene: TRBJ1-2; CDR3aa: CASSSSAAVNYGYTF
abundance: .; v_gene: TRBV28; d_gene: TRBD1; len: 12; j_gene: TRBJ1-1; CDR3aa: CASSFHPGGAFF
abundance: .; v_gene: TRBV7-9; d_gene: .; len: 14; j_gene: TRBJ2-7; CDR3aa: CASSPPDFSYEQYF
abundance: .; v_gene: TRBV5-1; d_gene: TRBD1; len: 16; j_gene: TRBJ2-7; CDR3aa: CASSRWTGGLSYEQYF
abundance: once; v_gene: TRBV4-1; d_gene: .; len: 14; j_gene: TRBJ1-6; CDR3aa: CASSLDLLHSPLHF
abundance: .; v_gene: TRBV13; d_gene: .; len: 16; j_gene: TRBJ2-2; CDR3aa: CASSFGLFSPSQELFF
abundance: .; v_gene: TRBV2; d_gene: .; len: 10; j_gene: TRBJ1-1; CDR3aa: CASRGTEAFF
abundance: once; v_gene: TRBV25-1; d_gene: .; len: 16; j_gene: TRBJ1-3; CDR3aa: CASSELGGDSGNTIYF